What follows are 26 T cell receptor beta chains derived from one specimen sequenced in a study of CD8 T cells in Susac syndrome. Roughly 0.45 to 1 ug RNA was reverse transcribed with random hexamers. TCRdb itself ran the immunoSEQ multiplex PCR reads through MiXCR, one entry per CDR3 protein. The sample has around 79,000 distinct CDR3 sequences; less than 95% are singletons. Source material: CD8+ T cells from PBMCs. The receptor source for this set is a human donor with Susac syndrome.

A remark on this clonotype: A junction end diverges from the germline sequence, so it may reflect a read error. The chain links TRBV7-7 to TRBJ2-5; D might be TRBD1 (6 bases). CDR3 length: 16 residues. Germline CDR1 SSHAT, CDR2 FNYEAQ (reference sequence). The CDR3 bases are TGTGCTAGCAGCTTAATCCCGGGACAAACCAGGGAGACCCAGTACTTC. Translation: CASSLIPGQTRETQYF.

The rearrangement joins TRBV7-8 to TRBJ2-1; no reliable D call. The CDR3 runs to 12 residues. Trimming removed 5 bases at V and 5 bases at J, with 7 bases between. In germline, CDR1 is SGHVS, CDR2 FQNEAQ. The chain's CDR3 is CASSPYNNEQFF. CDR3 coding DNA: TGTGCCAGCAGCCCCTATAACAATGAGCAGTTCTTC.

This chain links TRBV24-1 with TRBJ2-6, with 8 bases matching TRBD1. This CDR3 contains 17 residues. V was clipped by 3 bases and J by 0 bases; unmatched bases: 3. Germline values: CDR1 KGHDR, CDR2 SFDVKD. CDR3 in amino acids: CATSDRTGSSGANVLTF. The CDR3 region has the DNA TGTGCCACCAGTGATAGGACAGGGAGCTCTGGGGCCAACGTCCTGACTTTC.

This chain connects TRBV2 to TRBJ2-6; unclear D gene. Per germline, CDR1 SNHLY and CDR2 FYNNEI. The germline V and J ends were trimmed by 5 bases and 0 bases, with 11 bases remaining between them. The CDR3 runs to 16 residues. The CDR3 coding sequence is TGTGCCAGCAGTCCGACGGCGATCTCTGGGGCCAACGTCCTGACTTTC. It specifies CASSPTAISGANVLTF.

This clonotype appeared once. The chain links TRBV12-3 or TRBV12-4 to TRBJ1-2; TRBD1 might be the D (5 bases). The CDR3 is made up of 15 amino acids. V was pared by 4 bases and J by 8 bases, with 20 bases between. CDR3 protein: CASSSTVRTLEGYTF. The CDR3 bases are TGTGCCAGCAGTTCGACAGTCAGGACGCTAGAGGGCTACACCTTC.

This chain uses TRBV27 with TRBJ2-2; D perhaps matches TRBD1 (5 bases). Germline loops: CDR1 MNHEY, CDR2 SMNVEV (reference sequence). Trimming removed 4 bases at V and 0 bases at J, with 9 bases between. The CDR3 runs to 15 residues. Written as DNA, the CDR3 is TGTGCCAGCAGTTGGGGCAGATCGAACACCGGGGAGCTGTTTTTT. It codes for CASSWGRSNTGELFF.

V usage is TRBV30 and J usage is TRBJ2-7, with D perhaps TRBD1 (5 bases). Per the germline V gene, CDR1 is GTSNPN and CDR2 is SVGIG (reference sequence). The CDR3 length is 14 residues. V was trimmed by 4 bases and J by 5 bases, leaving 18 bases between them. The CDR3 reads CAWKSWGRLNEQYF. CDR3 in DNA: TGTGCCTGGAAATCTTGGGGCAGGCTCAACGAGCAGTACTTC. Full variable domain (outside the CDR3, taken from reference TRBV30 and TRBJ2-7): SQTIHQWPATLVQPVGSPLSLECTVEGTSNPNLYWYRQAAGRGLQLLFYSVGIGQISSEVPQNLSASRPQDRQFILSSKKLLLSDSGFYLCAWKSWGRLNEQYFGPGTRLTVT.

V gene TRBV2 combines with J gene TRBJ2-1, with D possibly matching TRBD2 (6 bases). Germline CDR1 reads SNHLY; CDR2 reads FYNNEI. CDR3 size: 15 residues. Trimming pared 5 bases from V and 2 bases from J, leaving 13 bases between. The CDR3 coding sequence is TGTGCCAGCAGTTCGGACTATCCTCCCTACAATGAGCAGTTCTTC. Residues: CASSSDYPPYNEQFF.

The V gene is TRBV28, the J gene TRBJ2-3; D might be TRBD1 (5 bases). V lost 3 bases and J lost 0, with 10 bases in between. Germline values: CDR1 MDHEN, CDR2 SYDVKM. The CDR3 sequence is 15 residues long. In DNA, the CDR3 is TGTGCCAGCAGTTTGCAGGGCTCTAGCACAGATACGCAGTATTTT. As protein: CASSLQGSSTDTQYF.

This sequence joins TRBV7-9 and TRBJ1-2; D is perhaps TRBD1 (5 bases). Deletions cut 5 bases from V and 8 bases from J, with 15 bases between. The germline V gene encodes CDR1 SEHNR and CDR2 FQNEAQ (reference sequence). CDR3 length equals 13 residues. CDR3 sequence reads: CASSPGLTVGYTF. In DNA, the CDR3 is TGTGCCAGCAGCCCGGGACTTACCGTCGGCTACACCTTC.

The rearrangement joins TRBV5-6 to TRBJ1-6, with 7 nucleotides matching TRBD1. Germline values: CDR1 SGHDT, CDR2 YYEEEE. J gave up 4 bases and V 4 bases, and 11 bases lay outside the gene matches. The CDR3 is 17 residues long. The CDR3 spells CASSVDRAGPYNSPLHF. In DNA form, the CDR3 reads TGTGCCAGCAGCGTCGACAGGGCAGGTCCGTATAATTCACCCCTCCACTTT.

The rearrangement joins TRBV2 to TRBJ1-1; no definite D call. This CDR3 spans 13 amino acids. CDR1 SNHLY and CDR2 FYNNEI come from the germline V gene. Trimming left V 7 bases short and J 1 base short, with 10 bases between. Here the CDR3 reads CASTPQQNTEAFF. CDR3 nucleotide sequence: TGTGCCAGCACCCCCCAGCAGAACACTGAAGCTTTCTTT.

This sequence joins TRBV5-5 and TRBJ2-5; 7 bases align to TRBD1. Per germline, CDR1 SGHKS and CDR2 YYEKEE (reference sequence). This CDR3 has 15 residues. J gave up 1 base and V 4 bases, and 7 bases lay outside the gene matches. CDR3 coding DNA: TGTGCCAGCAGCCCGGACAGGCGCCTCCAAGAGACCCAGTACTTC. Encoded protein: CASSPDRRLQETQYF. The entire variable domain, with the rest obtained from reference TRBV5-5 and TRBJ2-5, is as follows: DAGVTQSPTHLIKTRGQQVTLRCSPISGHKSVSWYQQVLGQGPQFIFQYYEKEERGRGNFPDRFSARQFPNYSSELNVNALLLGDSALYLCASSPDRRLQETQYFGPGTRLLVL.

CDR3 DNA sequence: TGTGCCAGCGGGTGGCGGAACACCGGGGAGCTGTTTTTT. It translates to CASGWRNTGELFF. This chain joins TRBV25-1 and TRBJ2-2; D is uncertain. The CDR3 runs 13 residues. V lost 8 bases to trimming and J lost 1 base, with 8 bases between them. Germline lookup yields CDR1 MGHDK and CDR2 SYGVNS.

CDR3 protein: CASSLSGGADTQYF. Written as DNA, the CDR3 is TGTGCCAGCAGCTTAAGCGGGGGGGCAGATACGCAGTATTTT. The chain uses TRBV7-3 and TRBJ2-3, with 9 bases that match TRBD2. This CDR3 comprises 14 residues. Germline assignment: CDR1 SGHTA and CDR2 FQGTGA. Trimming cost V 1 base and J 4 bases; bases outside gene matches: 0.

This clonotype was counted only a few times. The chain links TRBV27 to TRBJ2-7, with D hard to call. The V end was cut by 5 bases, the J end by 2 bases, with 10 bases between. The CDR3 runs to 13 residues. In germline, CDR1 is MNHEY, CDR2 SMNVEV (reference sequence). CDR3 coding DNA: TGTGCCAGCAGTCGGGCAGGAACCTACGAGCAGTACTTC. As protein: CASSRAGTYEQYF.

This clonotype was picked up a small number of times. The J gene is TRBJ1-5, the V gene TRBV9; TRBD1 matches 7 bases. The length of the CDR3 is 14 residues. Trimming removed 3 bases from V and 1 base from J; junction bases left unmatched: 1. Looked up from germline, CDR1 is SGDLS and CDR2 is YYNGEE. The CDR3 is CASSETGSNQPQHF. CDR3 nucleotides: TGTGCCAGCAGCGAGACAGGGAGCAATCAGCCCCAGCATTTT.

The V and J genes are TRBV20-1 and TRBJ2-3; 13 positions match TRBD2. The J segment lost 3 bases and the V segment lost 4 bases, leaving 4 bases of the junction unmatched. Germline CDR1 and CDR2: DFQATT and SNEGSKA (reference sequence). This CDR3 has 15 residues. CDR3 region: CSATPTSGGTDTQYF. CDR3 bases: TGCAGTGCTACCCCGACTAGCGGGGGGACAGATACGCAGTATTTT.

The V and J genes are TRBV20-1 and TRBJ2-7; no firm D call. This CDR3 contains 13 residues. The V end lost 7 bases, the J end lost 4 bases, and 17 bases lay between the germline ends. Germline V gene lookup returns CDR1 DFQATT and CDR2 SNEGSKA (reference sequence). The CDR3 protein is CSVHGLKEYEQYF. The CDR3 DNA sequence: TGCAGTGTGCATGGGCTAAAGGAGTACGAGCAGTACTTC.

The chain links TRBV9 to TRBJ1-1, with unresolved D. This CDR3 is 12 amino acids long. Germline V gene sequence: CDR1 SGDLS, CDR2 YYNGEE. V lost 4 bases and J lost 5, with 9 bases in between. The CDR3 DNA follows: TGTGCCAGCAGCAGCGGGAGGACTGAAGCTTTCTTT. Translating it yields CASSSGRTEAFF.

The V call is TRBV9, the J call TRBJ2-3, with 11 positions matching TRBD2. The CDR3 spans 16 residues. Losses at the gene ends were 2 bases for V and 2 bases for J; bases not matched to a gene: 4. The germline V gene has CDR1 SGDLS and CDR2 YYNGEE. The CDR3, as DNA: TGTGCCAGCAGCGTCAATAGCGGGGGGGCCACAGATACGCAGTATTTT. Translating it yields CASSVNSGGATDTQYF.

The rearrangement links TRBV4-1 to TRBJ1-4; D not resolved. The V gene's germline CDR1 is MGHRA and CDR2 YSYEKL. CDR3 length: 13 amino acids. V lost 4 bases, J lost 4 bases, and 7 bases lay in between. The CDR3 coding sequence is TGCGCCAGCAGCCTCGGGATTAATGAAAAACTGTTTTTT. It codes for CASSLGINEKLFF.

Here the CDR3 reads CASSFPGQGDAFF. The CDR3 DNA reads as TGTGCCAGCAGCTTCCCGGGACAGGGAGACGCTTTCTTT. The rearrangement joins TRBV7-9 to TRBJ1-1; 9 bases agree with TRBD1. This CDR3 region has 13 residues. The germline CDR1 and CDR2 sequences are SEHNR and FQNEAQ (reference sequence). The V and J ends lost 3 bases and 11 bases, in that order; junction bases with no gene match: 7.

The V call is TRBV28, the J call TRBJ2-7; 14 positions match TRBD2. Per germline, CDR1 MDHEN and CDR2 SYDVKM. The ends lost 9 bases at V and 0 bases at J; junction bases unmatched: 19. The CDR3 has 20 residues. The CDR3 here is CASKTSGGGRDASSSYEQYF. DNA for the CDR3: TGTGCCAGTAAGACTAGCGGGGGGGGTCGGGATGCTTCGAGCTCCTACGAGCAGTACTTC.

The J gene is TRBJ2-7, the V gene TRBV3-1; D is uncertain. The CDR3 sequence is 12 residues long. The V and J ends lost 1 base and 7 bases respectively, with 8 bases between them. Germline V lookup: CDR1 LGHDT, CDR2 YNNKEL (reference sequence). CDR3 sequence: CASSQGRREQYF. CDR3 sequence (DNA): TGTGCCAGCAGCCAAGGTCGGCGGGAGCAGTACTTC.

This chain connects TRBV29-1 to TRBJ2-7, with D tentatively TRBD1 (5 bases). The CDR3 covers 14 residues. The germline V gene encodes CDR1 SQVTM and CDR2 ANQGSEA. The V gene lost 6 bases and the J gene lost 0 bases, with 15 bases spanning the gap. CDR3 sequence reads: CSVLTTDSSYEQYF. Here the CDR3 DNA reads TGCAGCGTCCTAACGACAGATAGCTCCTACGAGCAGTACTTC.